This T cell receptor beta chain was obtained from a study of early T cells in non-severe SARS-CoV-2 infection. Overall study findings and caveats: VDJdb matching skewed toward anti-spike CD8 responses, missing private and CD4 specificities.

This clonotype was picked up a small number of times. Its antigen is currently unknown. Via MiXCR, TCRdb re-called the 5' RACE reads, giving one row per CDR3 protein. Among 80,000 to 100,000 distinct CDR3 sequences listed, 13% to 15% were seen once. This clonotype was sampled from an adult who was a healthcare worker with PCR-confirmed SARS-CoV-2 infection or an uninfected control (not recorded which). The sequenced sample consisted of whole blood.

CDR3 nucleotides: TGTGCCAGCAGCCAGACCCACTTTAGCAACGAGCAGTTCTTC. Translated, it gives CASSQTHFSNEQFF. The chain joins TRBV11-2 to TRBJ2-1; D gene uncertain. Germline CDR1 SGHAT, CDR2 FQNNGV. The CDR3 extends over 14 amino acids. Trimming cost V 5 bases and J 10 bases, with 18 bases left between them.